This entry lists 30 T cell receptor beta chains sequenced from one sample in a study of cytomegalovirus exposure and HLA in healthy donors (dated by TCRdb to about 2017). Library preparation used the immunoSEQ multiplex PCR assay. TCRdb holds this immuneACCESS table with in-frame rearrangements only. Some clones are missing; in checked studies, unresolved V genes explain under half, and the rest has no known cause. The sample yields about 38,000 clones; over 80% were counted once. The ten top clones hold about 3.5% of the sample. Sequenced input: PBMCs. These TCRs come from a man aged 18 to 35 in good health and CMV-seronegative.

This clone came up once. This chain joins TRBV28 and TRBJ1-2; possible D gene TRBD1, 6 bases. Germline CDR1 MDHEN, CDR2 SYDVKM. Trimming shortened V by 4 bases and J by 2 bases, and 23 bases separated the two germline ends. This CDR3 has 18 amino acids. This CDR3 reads CASSSLQGINLQNYGYTF. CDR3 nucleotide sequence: TGTGCCAGCAGTTCGTTACAGGGAATCAATCTCCAAAACTATGGCTACACCTTC.

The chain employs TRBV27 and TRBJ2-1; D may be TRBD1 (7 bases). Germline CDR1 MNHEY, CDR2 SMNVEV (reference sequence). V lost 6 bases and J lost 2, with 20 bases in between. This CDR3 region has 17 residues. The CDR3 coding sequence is TGTGCCAGCAGGAGATCCATGGCGGGGACAGCCTACAATGAGCAGTTCTTC. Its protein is CASRRSMAGTAYNEQFF.

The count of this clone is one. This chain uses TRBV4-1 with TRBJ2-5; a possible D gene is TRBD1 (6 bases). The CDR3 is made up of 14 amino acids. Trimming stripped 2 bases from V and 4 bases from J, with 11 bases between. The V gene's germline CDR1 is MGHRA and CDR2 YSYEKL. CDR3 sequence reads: CASSQSGQRETQYF. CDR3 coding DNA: TGCGCCAGCAGCCAATCCGGACAGAGAGAGACCCAGTACTTC.

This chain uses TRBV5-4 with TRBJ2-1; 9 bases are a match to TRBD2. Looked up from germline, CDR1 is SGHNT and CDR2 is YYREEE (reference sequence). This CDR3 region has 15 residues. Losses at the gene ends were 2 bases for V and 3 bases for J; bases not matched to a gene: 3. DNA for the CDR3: TGTGCCAGCAGCTTCCCTAGCGGGGACTACAATGAGCAGTTCTTC. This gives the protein CASSFPSGDYNEQFF.

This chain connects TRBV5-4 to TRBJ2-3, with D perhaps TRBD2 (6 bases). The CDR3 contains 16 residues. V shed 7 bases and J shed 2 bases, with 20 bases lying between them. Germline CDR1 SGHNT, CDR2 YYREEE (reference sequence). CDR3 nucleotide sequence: TGTGCCAGCGCCCGTGGGGGGAGGAGCGACACAGATACGCAGTATTTT. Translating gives CASARGGRSDTDTQYF.

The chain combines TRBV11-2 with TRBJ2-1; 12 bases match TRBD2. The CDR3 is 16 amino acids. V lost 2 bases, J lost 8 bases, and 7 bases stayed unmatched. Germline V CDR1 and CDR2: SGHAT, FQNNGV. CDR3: CASSLQLAGGIDEQFF. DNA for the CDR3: TGTGCCAGCAGCTTACAACTAGCGGGAGGTATAGATGAGCAGTTCTTC.

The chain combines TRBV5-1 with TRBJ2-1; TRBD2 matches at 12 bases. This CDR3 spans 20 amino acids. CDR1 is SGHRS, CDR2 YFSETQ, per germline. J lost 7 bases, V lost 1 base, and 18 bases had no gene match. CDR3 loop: CASSLPSSDPLAGGRNEQFF. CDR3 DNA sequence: TGCGCCAGCAGCTTGCCTTCTTCCGACCCGCTAGCGGGGGGGCGGAATGAGCAGTTCTTC.

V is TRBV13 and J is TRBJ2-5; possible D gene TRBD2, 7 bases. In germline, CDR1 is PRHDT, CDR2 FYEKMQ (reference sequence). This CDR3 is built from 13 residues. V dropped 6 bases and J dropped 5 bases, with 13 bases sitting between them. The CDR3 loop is CASSSGGRETQYF. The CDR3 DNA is TGTGCCAGCAGTTCCGGGGGGCGGGAGACCCAGTACTTC. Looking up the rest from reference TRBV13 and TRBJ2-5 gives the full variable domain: AAGVIQSPRHLIKEKRETATLKCYPIPRHDTVYWYQQGPGQDPQFLISFYEKMQSDKGSIPDRFSAQQFSDYHSELNMSSLELGDSALYFCASSSGGRETQYFGPGTRLLVL.

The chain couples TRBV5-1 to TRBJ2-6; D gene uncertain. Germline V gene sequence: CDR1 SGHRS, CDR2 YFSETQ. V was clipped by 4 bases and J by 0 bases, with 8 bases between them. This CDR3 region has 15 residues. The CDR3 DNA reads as TGCGCCAGCAGCGTTCGAGACTCTGGGGCCAACGTCCTGACTTTC. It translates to CASSVRDSGANVLTF.

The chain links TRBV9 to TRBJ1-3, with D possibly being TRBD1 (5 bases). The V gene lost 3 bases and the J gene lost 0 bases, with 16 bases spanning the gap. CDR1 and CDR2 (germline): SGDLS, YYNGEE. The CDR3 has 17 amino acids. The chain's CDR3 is CASSAQPGTYSGNTIYF. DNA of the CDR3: TGTGCCAGCAGCGCCCAGCCCGGGACTTACTCTGGAAACACCATATATTTT.

CDR3 residues: CASSLGGGNQPQHF. The DNA of the CDR3 is TGTGCCAGCAGTTTAGGGGGCGGCAATCAGCCCCAGCATTTT. V gene TRBV28 combines with J gene TRBJ1-5; maybe TRBD1 (6 bases). Trimming removed 2 bases from V and 2 bases from J, with 7 bases in between. Looked up from germline, CDR1 is MDHEN and CDR2 is SYDVKM. CDR3 size: 14 residues.

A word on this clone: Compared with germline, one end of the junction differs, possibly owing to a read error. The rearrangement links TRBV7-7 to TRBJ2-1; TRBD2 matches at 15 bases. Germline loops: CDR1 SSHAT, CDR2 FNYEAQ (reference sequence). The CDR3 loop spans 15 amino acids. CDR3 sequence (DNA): TGTGCTAGCAGCCTCGGACTAGCGGGAGGGAATGAGCAGTTCTTC. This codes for CASSLGLAGGNEQFF.

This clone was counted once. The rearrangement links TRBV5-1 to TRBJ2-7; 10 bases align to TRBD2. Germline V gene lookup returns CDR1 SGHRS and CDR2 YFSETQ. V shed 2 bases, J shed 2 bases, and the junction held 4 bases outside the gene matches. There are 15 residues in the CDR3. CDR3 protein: CASSLESGRAYEQYF. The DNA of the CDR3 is TGCGCCAGCAGCTTAGAAAGCGGGAGGGCCTACGAGCAGTACTTC.

CDR3 amino acids: CASSERTGGRHEQYF. The CDR3 DNA is TGCGCCAGCAGTGAAAGGACAGGGGGTCGTCACGAGCAGTACTTC. The gene calls are TRBV10-1 and TRBJ2-7; TRBD1 matches 10 bases. The CDR3 extends over 15 amino acids. Germline CDR1 and CDR2: WNHNN and SYGVQD (reference sequence). V trimming: 3 bases; J trimming: 5 bases; junction bases outside the gene matches: 7.

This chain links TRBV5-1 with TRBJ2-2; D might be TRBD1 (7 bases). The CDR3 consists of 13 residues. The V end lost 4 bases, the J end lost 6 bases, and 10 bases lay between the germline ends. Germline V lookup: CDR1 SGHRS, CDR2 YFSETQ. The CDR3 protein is CASSPRGAGELFF. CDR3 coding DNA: TGCGCCAGCAGCCCCAGGGGGGCCGGGGAGCTGTTTTTT.

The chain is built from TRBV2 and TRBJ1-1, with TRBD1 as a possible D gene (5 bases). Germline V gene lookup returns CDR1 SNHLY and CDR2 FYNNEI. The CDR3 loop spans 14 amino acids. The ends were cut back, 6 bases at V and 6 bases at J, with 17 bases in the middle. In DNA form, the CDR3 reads TGTGCCAGCAGCCTCTTGGCAGGGTGGTCTGAAGCTTTCTTT. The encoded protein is CASSLLAGWSEAFF.

In nucleotides, the CDR3 is TGTGCCAGCAGCTTCCAGGGACAGGGGGCTGGCACTGAAGCTTTCTTT. It is translated as CASSFQGQGAGTEAFF. This chain uses TRBV11-2 with TRBJ1-1; 12 bases agree with TRBD1. Germline V gene data show CDR1 as SGHAT and CDR2 as FQNNGV. V dropped 3 bases and J dropped 4; count of bases not matched to a gene: 6. The CDR3 extends over 16 amino acids.

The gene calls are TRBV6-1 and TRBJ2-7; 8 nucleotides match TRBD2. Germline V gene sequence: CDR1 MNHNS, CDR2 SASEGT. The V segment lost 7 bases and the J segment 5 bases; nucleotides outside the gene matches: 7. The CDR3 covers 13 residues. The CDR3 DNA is TGTGCCAGCACGCGGGGGGCCGTGGACGAGCAGTACTTC. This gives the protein CASTRGAVDEQYF.

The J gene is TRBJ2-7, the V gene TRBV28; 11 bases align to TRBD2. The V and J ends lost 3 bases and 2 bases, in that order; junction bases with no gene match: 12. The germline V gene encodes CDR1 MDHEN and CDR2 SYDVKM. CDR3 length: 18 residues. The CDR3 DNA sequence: TGTGCCAGCAGTTTTCATCTTGGGACTAGCGGATTAACCTACGAGCAGTACTTC. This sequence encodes CASSFHLGTSGLTYEQYF.

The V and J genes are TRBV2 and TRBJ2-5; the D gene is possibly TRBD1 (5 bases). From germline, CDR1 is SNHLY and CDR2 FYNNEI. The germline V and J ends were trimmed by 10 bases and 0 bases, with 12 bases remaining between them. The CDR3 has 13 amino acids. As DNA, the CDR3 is TGTGCCACCAAGGGGTACCACCAAGAGACCCAGTACTTC. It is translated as CATKGYHQETQYF.

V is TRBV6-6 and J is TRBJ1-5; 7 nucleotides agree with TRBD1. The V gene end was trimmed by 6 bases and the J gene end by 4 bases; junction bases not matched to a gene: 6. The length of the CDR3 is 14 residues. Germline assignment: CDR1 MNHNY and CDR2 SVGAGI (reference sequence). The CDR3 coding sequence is TGTGCCAGCAGGGCCGGGACAGAAAATCAGCCCCAGCATTTT. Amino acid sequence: CASRAGTENQPQHF.

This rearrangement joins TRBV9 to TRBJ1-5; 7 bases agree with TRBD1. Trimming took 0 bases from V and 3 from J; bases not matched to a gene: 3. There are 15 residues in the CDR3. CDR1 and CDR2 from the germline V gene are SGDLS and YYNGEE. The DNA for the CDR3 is TGTGCCAGCAGCGTAGCAGGGGGTATCAATCAGCCCCAGCATTTT. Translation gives CASSVAGGINQPQHF.

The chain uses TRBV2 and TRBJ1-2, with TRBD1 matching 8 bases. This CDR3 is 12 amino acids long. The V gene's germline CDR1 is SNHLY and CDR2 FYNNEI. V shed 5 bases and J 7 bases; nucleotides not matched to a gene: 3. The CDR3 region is CASSPQGAGYTF. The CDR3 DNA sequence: TGTGCCAGCAGTCCCCAGGGGGCTGGCTACACCTTC.

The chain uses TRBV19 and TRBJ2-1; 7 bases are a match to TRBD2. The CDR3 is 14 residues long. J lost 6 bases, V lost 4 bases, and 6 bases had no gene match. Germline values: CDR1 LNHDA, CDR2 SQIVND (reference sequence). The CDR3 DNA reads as TGTGCCAGTAGTACGGCGGGAGAAGGCAATGAGCAGTTCTTC. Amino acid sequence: CASSTAGEGNEQFF.

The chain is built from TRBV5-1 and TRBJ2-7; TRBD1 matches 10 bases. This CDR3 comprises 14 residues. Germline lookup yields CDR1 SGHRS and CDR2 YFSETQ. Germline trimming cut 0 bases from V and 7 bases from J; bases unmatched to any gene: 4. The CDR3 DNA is TGCGCCAGCAGCTTGGGGACAGGGGGGGATGAGCAGTACTTC. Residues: CASSLGTGGDEQYF.

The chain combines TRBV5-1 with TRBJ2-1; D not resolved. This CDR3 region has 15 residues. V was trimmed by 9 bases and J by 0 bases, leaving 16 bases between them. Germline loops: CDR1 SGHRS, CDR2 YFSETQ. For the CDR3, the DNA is TGCGCCACCCAGACGGGTCATACCTCCTACAATGAGCAGTTCTTC. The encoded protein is CATQTGHTSYNEQFF.

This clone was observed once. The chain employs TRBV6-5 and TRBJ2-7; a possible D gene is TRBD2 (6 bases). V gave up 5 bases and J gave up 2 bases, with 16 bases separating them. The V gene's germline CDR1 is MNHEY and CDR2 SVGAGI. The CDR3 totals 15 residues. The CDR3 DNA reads TGTGCCAGCAGTCCTTTCGCGGGAATAACCTACGAGCAGTACTTC. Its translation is CASSPFAGITYEQYF.

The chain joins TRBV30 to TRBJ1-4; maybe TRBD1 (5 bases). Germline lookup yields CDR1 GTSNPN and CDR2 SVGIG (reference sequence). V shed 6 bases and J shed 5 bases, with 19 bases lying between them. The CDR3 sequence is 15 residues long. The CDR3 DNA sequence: TGTGCCTGCCGCGACAAAGGGGCGCAGAATGAAAAACTGTTTTTT. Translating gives CACRDKGAQNEKLFF.

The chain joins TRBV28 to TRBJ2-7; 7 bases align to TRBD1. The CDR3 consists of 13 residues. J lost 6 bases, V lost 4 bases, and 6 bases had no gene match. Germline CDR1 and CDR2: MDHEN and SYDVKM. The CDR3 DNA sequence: TGTGCCAGCAGTTCCGGACAGGCGGCCGAGCAGTACTTC. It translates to CASSSGQAAEQYF. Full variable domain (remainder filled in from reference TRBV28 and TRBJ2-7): DVKVTQSSRYLVKRTGEKVFLECVQDMDHENMFWYRQDPGLGLRLIYFSYDVKMKEKGDIPEGYSVSREKKERFSLILESASTNQTSMYLCASSSGQAAEQYFGPGTRLTVT.

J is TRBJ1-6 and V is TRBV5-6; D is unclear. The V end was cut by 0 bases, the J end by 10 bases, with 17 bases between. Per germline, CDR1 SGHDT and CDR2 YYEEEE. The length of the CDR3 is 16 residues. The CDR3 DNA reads TGTGCCAGCAGCTTGGCCTCGGCCAAGTGGGCCTCACCCCTCCACTTT. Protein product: CASSLASAKWASPLHF.